This T cell receptor beta chain derives from a study of vaccination effects on CD4 cells after COVID-19. Study in general: Sampling occurred 16 days and one week pre-vaccination in a couple of convalescent patients.

As concerns this clone: What it binds is unknown.

The ViraFEST assay expanded antigen-specific CD4+ T cells with viral peptide pools before sequencing. Cells that had been cultured for 10 days were the source of isolated CD4+ T cells. This person caught SARS-CoV-2 sometime from March to December 2020, and PCR testing confirmed the infection. Assay used: immunoSEQ multiplex PCR; TCRdb lists only in-frame clones, some missing. The data show 30,000 to 45,000 clones, with around 69% seen just once and about 17% held by the top ten. The TCR was taken from a human donor who had a prior SARS-CoV-2 infection. The sample was CD4+ T cells from PBMCs cultured with HCoV-NL63 spike peptides, taken before COVID-19 vaccination.

The CDR3 here is CASSFFGGPSTDTQYF. The CDR3 DNA follows: TGCGCCAGCAGCTTTTTCGGGGGCCCTTCCACAGATACGCAGTATTTT. The gene calls are TRBV5-1 and TRBJ2-3; the D call may be TRBD1 or TRBD2 (6 bases each). V lost 2 bases and J lost 2, with 15 bases in between. Per the germline V gene, CDR1 is SGHRS and CDR2 is YFSETQ. The CDR3 has 16 amino acids.